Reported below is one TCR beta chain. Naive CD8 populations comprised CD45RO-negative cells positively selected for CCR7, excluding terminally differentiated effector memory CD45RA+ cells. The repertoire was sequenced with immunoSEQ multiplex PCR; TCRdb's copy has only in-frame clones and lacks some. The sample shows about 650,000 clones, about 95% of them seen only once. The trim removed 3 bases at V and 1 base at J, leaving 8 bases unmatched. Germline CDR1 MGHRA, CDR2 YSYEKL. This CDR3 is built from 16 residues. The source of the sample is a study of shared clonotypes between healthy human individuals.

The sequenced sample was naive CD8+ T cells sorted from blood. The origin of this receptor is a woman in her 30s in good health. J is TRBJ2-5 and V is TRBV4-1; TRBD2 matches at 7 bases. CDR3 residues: CASSQGGLGPQETQYF. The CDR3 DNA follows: TGCGCCAGCAGCCAGGGAGGACTAGGCCCCCAAGAGACCCAGTACTTC.